These 2 T cell receptor beta chains were all obtained from the same sample, sequenced in a study of technical replicates of blood from a handful of donors. Assay used: immunoSEQ multiplex PCR; TCRdb lists only in-frame clones, some missing. The sample carries approximately 99,000 clones, about 96% recorded once. The sequencing sample was made of T cells isolated from PBMCs. These receptors were collected from a human donor in good health.

CDR3 DNA sequence: TGTGCCAGCTCACCACAGGCACAGGAAGCTTTCTTT. It codes for CASSPQAQEAFF. V and J are TRBV18 and TRBJ1-1; no clear D gene. The CDR3 loop spans 12 amino acids. Germline assignment: CDR1 KGHSH and CDR2 LQKENI. V shed 1 base and J shed 8 bases, with 8 bases lying between them.

The chain recombines TRBV2 with TRBJ2-7; 7 nucleotides line up with TRBD2. After removal of 1 base from V and 4 bases from J, the junction contained 7 bases not matched to a gene. CDR1 is SNHLY and CDR2 is FYNNEI in the germline V gene. This CDR3 region has 15 residues. The CDR3 DNA follows: TGTGCCAGCAGTGAAGTACTCGGCGGGAGATACGAGCAGTACTTC. It is translated as CASSEVLGGRYEQYF.